These T cell receptor beta chains were read from a single sample in a study of blood T cell repertoires in COVID-19. Libraries were prepared by immunoSEQ multiplex PCR; TCRdb keeps only in-frame clonotypes and omits some of them. This repertoire shows 150,000 or so clones, roughly four fifths found once; its top ten account for 25% to 30%. The material sequenced was peripheral blood. The receptors stem from a woman aged 55-75 years with acute or convalescent COVID-19. Both conserved end residues are part of each CDR3. The D gene is left open where the match is weak. Expanded clones are given a class, and other clones once, few, many or no size at all.

J gene	D gene	V gene	clone size	CDR3 protein	CDR3 DNA
TRBJ1-2	-	TRBV18	-	CASSPPGARQNGYTF	TGTGCCAGCTCACCACCGGGGGCGCGACAGAATGGCTACACCTTC
TRBJ1-4	TRBD1	TRBV7-2	-	CASSLGRGQGGLLDEKLFF	TGTGCCAGCAGCTTAGGGAGGGGACAGGGGGGGTTGTTGGATGAAAAACTGTTTTTT
TRBJ2-5	-	TRBV6-2/TRBV6-3	-	CASSYSRDSKETQYF	TGTGCCAGCAGTTACTCGAGAGACAGTAAAGAGACCCAGTACTTC
TRBJ1-1	-	TRBV10-1	few	CASSARRETYTEAFF	TGCGCCAGCAGTGCGAGGCGGGAGACCTACACTGAAGCTTTCTTT
TRBJ1-1	TRBD1	TRBV10-3	few	CAISYGQGEAFF	TGTGCCATCAGTTACGGACAGGGTGAAGCTTTCTTT
TRBJ1-2	TRBD1	TRBV7-9	-	CASSPTGDSYGYTF	TGTGCCAGCAGCCCTACAGGGGACTCCTACGGCTACACCTTC
TRBJ1-2	TRBD1	TRBV6-5	-	CASSYSTGGFGYTF	TGTGCCAGCAGTTACTCGACAGGGGGCTTTGGCTACACCTTC
TRBJ2-3	-	TRBV6-5	-	CASSYSGISPDTQYF	TGTGCCAGCAGTTACTCCGGGATCTCACCAGATACGCAGTATTTT
TRBJ1-2	-	TRBV5-4	-	CASSGATNYGYTF	TGTGCCAGCAGCGGGGCGACTAACTATGGCTACACCTTC
TRBJ1-2	-	TRBV7-3	-	CASSPGPGGGYTF	TGTGCCAGCAGCCCCGGGCCCGGCGGGGGCTACACCTTC
TRBJ1-1	TRBD1	TRBV4-1	-	CASSQRSDRAMNTEAFF	TGCGCCAGCAGCCAAAGGTCCGACAGGGCTATGAACACTGAAGCTTTCTTT
TRBJ2-3	-	TRBV2	few	CASSNDYTDTQYF	TGTGCCAGCAGTAACGACTACACAGATACGCAGTATTTT
TRBJ1-2	-	TRBV6-1	-	CASSEGGGTGYTF	TGTGCCAGCAGTGAAGGGGGGGGCACTGGCTACACCTTC
TRBJ2-5	TRBD1	TRBV19	once	CASSVTGFQETQYF	TGTGCCAGTAGTGTGACAGGGTTCCAAGAGACCCAGTACTTC
TRBJ1-2	-	TRBV6-5	-	CASSYEGVYGYTF	TGTGCCAGCAGTTACGAGGGCGTCTATGGCTACACCTTC
TRBJ1-3	-	TRBV29-1	-	CSVQGFGNTIYF	TGCAGCGTTCAGGGCTTCGGAAACACCATATATTTT
TRBJ1-1	-	TRBV28	-	CASRSSTEAFF	TGTGCCAGCAGGAGTAGCACTGAAGCTTTCTTT
TRBJ2-5	-	TRBV9	-	CASGVQEGTQYF	TGTGCCAGCGGGGTACAGGAAGGGACCCAGTACTTC
TRBJ1-3	-	TRBV28	-	CASTRRGGNTIYF	TGTGCCAGCACCAGACGGGGTGGAAACACCATATATTTT
TRBJ1-5	TRBD1	TRBV28	few	CASSPASQGAGQPQHF	TGTGCCAGCAGCCCGGCCTCCCAGGGGGCGGGTCAGCCCCAGCATTTT
TRBJ1-5	-	TRBV19	-	CASTTDRRSNQPQHF	TGTGCCAGTACCACCGACAGGAGGAGCAATCAGCCCCAGCATTTT
TRBJ1-4	-	TRBV3-1/TRBV3-2	-	CASSLAGGSEKLFF	TGTGCCAGCAGCCTCGCCGGGGGGAGTGAAAAACTGTTTTTT
TRBJ2-7	-	TRBV6-6	-	CASSRSDEQYF	TGTGCCAGCAGTCGATCCGACGAGCAGTACTTC
TRBJ2-2	-	TRBV5-1	-	CASSSGQTGELFF	TGCGCCAGCAGCTCCGGACAGACCGGGGAGCTGTTTTTT
TRBJ2-1	TRBD2	TRBV3-1/TRBV3-2	-	CASSLGLVGNLEQFF	TGTGCCAGCAGCCTCGGACTAGTGGGTAATCTCGAGCAGTTCTTC
TRBJ2-5	TRBD1	TRBV7-8	-	CASSLSDRGETQYF	TGTGCCAGCAGCTTATCCGACAGGGGAGAGACCCAGTACTTC
TRBJ1-5	-	TRBV6-6	-	CASSYSANQPQHF	TGTGCCAGCAGTTACTCCGCGAATCAGCCCCAGCATTTT
TRBJ1-1	-	TRBV12-3/TRBV12-4	few	CASSPLTEAFF	TGTGCCAGCAGTCCGCTAACTGAAGCTTTCTTT
TRBJ2-7	TRBD2	TRBV5-1	few	CASSLSSGGGAYEQYF	TGCGCCAGCAGCTTGTCTAGCGGGGGAGGAGCCTACGAGCAGTACTTC
TRBJ1-1	TRBD1	TRBV3-1/TRBV3-2	-	CASSPGGARGETEAFF	TGTGCCAGCAGCCCAGGGGGCGCGCGGGGAGAGACTGAAGCTTTCTTT
TRBJ2-2	TRBD1	TRBV11-1	-	CASSFDRGGTGELFF	TGTGCCAGCAGCTTTGACAGGGGTGGAACCGGGGAGCTGTTTTTT
TRBJ1-2	-	TRBV2	-	CASSEGQGGGYTF	TGTGCCAGCAGTGAAGGGCAGGGTGGTGGCTACACCTTC
TRBJ1-1	TRBD1	TRBV5-6	-	CASSRGQLNTEAFF	TGTGCCAGCAGCCGGGGACAGTTGAACACTGAAGCTTTCTTT